The 30 T cell receptor beta chains reported below all come from one sample, sequenced in a study of blood T cell repertoires in COVID-19. The protocol was immunoSEQ multiplex PCR, while the TCRdb copy is restricted to in-frame clones and leaves out a portion. The sample has tens of thousands of clones; over 65% are singletons. Sequenced input: peripheral blood. The receptors shown here come from a woman aged 60-75 years with acute or convalescent COVID-19.

The chain recombines TRBV4-1 with TRBJ2-1; TRBD2 agrees at 9 bases. V shed 3 bases and J 3 bases; nucleotides not matched to a gene: 9. The CDR3 is made up of 17 amino acids. Germline CDR1 reads MGHRA; CDR2 reads YSYEKL. The CDR3 loop reads CASSQDSGRFGYNEQFF. The DNA of the CDR3 is TGCGCCAGCAGCCAGGACAGCGGGAGGTTCGGCTACAATGAGCAGTTCTTC.

The chain uses TRBV7-9 and TRBJ2-4, with a tentative D call TRBD2 (6 bases). CDR3 length equals 15 residues. Per germline, CDR1 SEHNR and CDR2 FQNEAQ (reference sequence). Trimming cost V 5 bases and J 1 base, with 12 bases left between them. The CDR3 spells CASSLGTLAKNIQYF. DNA for the CDR3: TGTGCCAGCAGCCTCGGGACTTTGGCCAAAAACATTCAGTACTTC. The full variable domain, rest sourced from reference TRBV7-9 and TRBJ2-4, is DTGVSQNPRHKITKRGQNVTFRCDPISEHNRLYWYRQTLGQGPEFLTYFQNEAQLEKSRLLSDRFSAERPKGSFSTLEIQRTEQGDSAMYLCASSLGTLAKNIQYFGAGTRLSVL.

J is TRBJ2-5 and V is TRBV28; 13 bases line up with TRBD2. Germline V gene data show CDR1 as MDHEN and CDR2 as SYDVKM. V shed 5 bases and J 4 bases; nucleotides not matched to a gene: 7. The CDR3 is 16 residues long. The CDR3 region is CASSPGLAGKRETQYF. The CDR3 region has the DNA TGTGCCAGCAGTCCGGGACTAGCGGGGAAGCGAGAGACCCAGTACTTC.

The V call is TRBV10-3, the J call TRBJ1-1; D unclear. V dropped 5 bases and J dropped 0 bases, with 10 bases sitting between them. The CDR3 is made up of 14 amino acids. Germline V gene data show CDR1 as ENHRY and CDR2 as SYGVKD. CDR3 protein: CAISRDGVNTEAFF. CDR3 DNA sequence: TGTGCCATCAGTCGAGACGGAGTGAACACTGAAGCTTTCTTT.

The gene calls are TRBV29-1 and TRBJ1-1; 7 positions agree with TRBD1. CDR3 length: 12 residues. Germline V gene sequence: CDR1 SQVTM, CDR2 ANQGSEA. V lost 7 bases to trimming and J lost 4 bases; unmatched junction nucleotides: 6. CDR3 in amino acids: CSADRVLTEAFF. The CDR3 coding sequence is TGCAGCGCCGACAGGGTGCTCACTGAAGCTTTCTTT.

This clone has more than one count but fewer than ten. The gene calls are TRBV5-1 and TRBJ2-7; 7 bases align to TRBD2. The germline V gene has CDR1 SGHRS and CDR2 YFSETQ. Germline trimming cut 0 bases from V and 2 bases from J; bases unmatched to any gene: 8. This CDR3 has 16 amino acids. The DNA for the CDR3 is TGCGCCAGCAGCTTGGGGTTTACTAGCGTCACCTACGAGCAGTACTTC. Translation: CASSLGFTSVTYEQYF. The complete variable domain, with remaining parts taken from reference TRBV5-1 and TRBJ2-7, reads KAGVTQTPRYLIKTRGQQVTLSCSPISGHRSVSWYQQTPGQGLQFLFEYFSETQRNKGNFPGRFSGRQFSNSRSEMNVSTLELGDSALYLCASSLGFTSVTYEQYFGPGTRLTVT.

The V gene is TRBV6-5, the J gene TRBJ2-1, with 9 bases matching TRBD1. Germline values: CDR1 MNHEY, CDR2 SVGAGI. With 7 bases clipped from V and 5 bases from J, the junction kept 9 bases outside the gene matches. CDR3 length: 15 amino acids. CDR3 nucleotides: TGTGCCAGCATCCCGACAGGGGGAAATAACAATGAGCAGTTCTTC. Translated: CASIPTGGNNNEQFF.

This rearrangement joins TRBV7-2 to TRBJ2-6; D is perhaps TRBD2 (6 bases). The CDR3 is made up of 17 amino acids. V lost 3 bases, J lost 3 bases, and 15 bases lay in between. Germline-derived CDR1 and CDR2 are SGHTA and FQGNSA. Written as DNA, the CDR3 is TGTGCCAGCAGCTTTCAGGGCGGGGAAAGTGGGGCCAACGTCCTGACTTTC. It codes for CASSFQGGESGANVLTF.

This rearrangement joins TRBV3-1 (or the pseudogene TRBV3-2) to TRBJ1-3, with 8 bases that match TRBD1. CDR1 is LGHDT, CDR2 YNNKEL, per germline (reference sequence). This CDR3 is built from 15 residues. The V gene end was trimmed by 3 bases and the J gene end by 2 bases; junction bases not matched to a gene: 3. This CDR3 is CASSQDRDPGNTIYF. The CDR3 region has the DNA TGTGCCAGCAGCCAGGACAGGGATCCTGGAAACACCATATATTTT.

The chain has TRBV27 and TRBJ2-1, with D possibly TRBD1 on 7 matching bases. This CDR3 is built from 19 residues. Germline V CDR1 and CDR2: MNHEY, SMNVEV (reference sequence). V gave up 2 bases and J gave up 1 base, with 21 bases separating them. CDR3 sequence: CASSLTRGQGGISYNEQFF. DNA for the CDR3: TGTGCCAGCAGTTTAACGAGGGGGCAGGGCGGGATATCCTACAATGAGCAGTTCTTC.

In its sample, this clone was seen a few times. The CDR3 reads CASSHELAGLAKNIQYF. CDR3 DNA sequence: TGCGCCAGCAGCCACGAACTAGCGGGACTAGCCAAAAACATTCAGTACTTC. This chain uses TRBV4-1 with TRBJ2-4; 10 nucleotides line up with TRBD2. Per germline, CDR1 MGHRA and CDR2 YSYEKL. Losses at the gene ends were 3 bases for V and 0 bases for J; bases not matched to a gene: 5. There are 17 residues in the CDR3.

CDR3 residues: CASSLDQGNTEAFF. In DNA form, the CDR3 reads TGTGCCAGCAGCTTAGACCAGGGGAACACTGAAGCTTTCTTT. The J gene is TRBJ1-1, the V gene TRBV7-9, with D perhaps matching TRBD1 (5 bases). The CDR3 extends over 14 amino acids. V lost 1 base, J lost 1 base, and 7 bases lay in between. CDR1 and CDR2 (germline): SEHNR, FQNEAQ (reference sequence).

The genes are TRBV28 and TRBJ2-7; tentative D call: TRBD2 (6 bases). Trimming cost V 3 bases and J 3 bases, with 15 bases left between them. This CDR3 comprises 15 residues. Germline-derived CDR1 and CDR2 are MDHEN and SYDVKM. Here the CDR3 DNA reads TGTGCCAGCAGTTTGAGTGAGGTAGCGGTCTACGAGCAGTACTTC. Its protein product is CASSLSEVAVYEQYF.

J is TRBJ1-2 and V is TRBV5-1; no clear D. Per the germline V gene, CDR1 is SGHRS and CDR2 is YFSETQ. The length of the CDR3 is 14 residues. Between the trimmed V and J ends, which lost 4 bases and 3 bases, there was a span of 13 bases. The CDR3 reads CASSAEGGDYGYTF. In DNA form, the CDR3 reads TGCGCCAGCAGCGCTGAGGGCGGGGACTATGGCTACACCTTC.

The chain links TRBV11-2 to TRBJ1-1, with D perhaps matching TRBD1 (5 bases). The V gene's germline CDR1 is SGHAT and CDR2 FQNNGV. This CDR3 region has 13 residues. The V end was cut by 5 bases, the J end by 1 base, with 8 bases between. The CDR3 coding sequence is TGTGCCAGCAGCCAGGGAGGGAACACTGAAGCTTTCTTT. It specifies CASSQGGNTEAFF.

The rearrangement links TRBV7-2 to TRBJ1-2; D is unresolved. The V end was cut by 0 bases, the J end by 8 bases, with 10 bases between. Germline loops: CDR1 SGHTA, CDR2 FQGNSA. The CDR3 consists of 13 residues. CDR3 sequence reads: CASSLAQRQGYTF. The CDR3 DNA follows: TGTGCCAGCAGCTTAGCGCAGCGTCAGGGCTACACCTTC. Together with reference TRBV7-2 and TRBJ1-2, the CDR3 gives the full variable domain: GAGVSQSPSNKVTEKGKDVELRCDPISGHTALYWYRQSLGQGLEFLIYFQGNSAPDKSGLPSDRFSAERTGGSVSTLTIQRTQQEDSAVYLCASSLAQRQGYTFGSGTRLTVV.

DNA for the CDR3: TGTGCCAGCAGTTCCCCGGGACAGGGGAGAAACACCATATATTTT. It specifies CASSSPGQGRNTIYF. V is TRBV6-5 and J is TRBJ1-3; 10 bases match TRBD1. This CDR3 is built from 15 residues. The germline V gene encodes CDR1 MNHEY and CDR2 SVGAGI. V was clipped by 4 bases and J by 5 bases; unmatched bases: 5.

The chain combines TRBV10-1 with TRBJ2-2; 9 positions match TRBD2. The trim removed 7 bases at V and 7 bases at J, leaving 7 bases unmatched. CDR1 is WNHNN, CDR2 SYGVQD, per germline (reference sequence). This CDR3 region has 14 residues. CDR3 amino acids: CASTPVAGVGELFF. The CDR3, as DNA: TGCGCCAGCACTCCCGTAGCGGGAGTCGGGGAGCTGTTTTTT.

The V and J genes are TRBV9 and TRBJ1-2; D gene ambiguous. Germline values: CDR1 SGDLS, CDR2 YYNGEE. This CDR3 region has 11 residues. With 4 bases removed from V and 14 bases from J, the gap between germline ends came to 15 bases. The CDR3 region is CASSQHGPPTF. The CDR3 DNA reads TGTGCCAGCAGCCAACATGGGCCCCCAACCTTC. Based on the CDR3 plus reference TRBV9 and TRBJ1-2, the full variable domain is DSGVTQTPKHLITATGQRVTLRCSPRSGDLSVYWYQQSLDQGLQFLIQYYNGEERAKGNILERFSAQQFPDLHSELNLSSLELGDSALYFCASSQHGPPTFGSGTRLTVV.

The chain uses TRBV7-8 and TRBJ1-2; 11 bases fit TRBD1. CDR1 and CDR2 from the germline V gene are SGHVS and FQNEAQ. The CDR3 consists of 15 residues. J was trimmed by 4 bases and V by 1 base; bases with no gene match: 2. In nucleotides, the CDR3 is TGTGCCAGCAGCTTAGAGGGACAGGGGGGCTATGGCTACACCTTC. As protein: CASSLEGQGGYGYTF.

This clone was detected only once. This sequence joins TRBV2 and TRBJ2-2, with TRBD2 matching 16 bases. The junction had 5 bases not matched to a gene; V was cut back by 7 bases and J by 6 bases. The germline CDR1 and CDR2 sequences are SNHLY and FYNNEI. The CDR3 has 16 residues. The CDR3: CASKGLAGGGPGELFF. For the CDR3, the DNA is TGTGCCAGCAAGGGACTAGCGGGAGGGGGGCCCGGGGAGCTGTTTTTT.

This clone showed up just once. Here the CDR3 reads CASSLRGGTNEKLFF. The CDR3 coding sequence is TGTGCCAGCAGCTTGAGGGGAGGAACTAATGAAAAACTGTTTTTT. This sequence joins TRBV7-2 and TRBJ1-4; tentative D call: TRBD1 (5 bases). The CDR3 consists of 15 residues. Germline-derived CDR1 and CDR2 are SGHTA and FQGNSA. V lost 3 bases to trimming and J lost 1 base, with 9 bases between them.

The chain carries TRBV27 and TRBJ2-7; a weak D match, TRBD1 (6 bases). Germline V gives CDR1 MNHEY, CDR2 SMNVEV (reference sequence). CDR3 length: 14 residues. Trimming pared 5 bases from V and 3 bases from J, leaving 14 bases between. The CDR3 coding sequence is TGTGCCAGCAGTCGGACAGCCGGGAACTACGAGCAGTACTTC. Protein product: CASSRTAGNYEQYF.

The V call is TRBV5-1, the J call TRBJ2-5; tentative D call: TRBD2 (5 bases). Between the trimmed V and J ends, which lost 0 bases and 2 bases, there was a span of 8 bases. CDR1 is SGHRS, CDR2 YFSETQ, per germline. CDR3 length: 14 residues. DNA for the CDR3: TGCGCCAGCAGCTTGGCAACGGGACAAGAGACCCAGTACTTC. Translation gives CASSLATGQETQYF.

The V and J genes are TRBV7-8 and TRBJ1-1; D is perhaps TRBD1 (6 bases). The V gene's germline CDR1 is SGHVS and CDR2 FQNEAQ. The CDR3 loop spans 14 amino acids. The V end lost 5 bases, the J end lost 6 bases, and 16 bases lay between the germline ends. CDR3 nucleotides: TGTGCCAGCAGCCCTAAAAGGGGGGGACCTGAAGCTTTCTTT. Encoded protein: CASSPKRGGPEAFF.

The J gene is TRBJ2-6, the V gene TRBV2, with D possibly matching TRBD1 (6 bases). V was shortened by 5 bases and J by 3 bases, with 11 bases between the two germline ends. CDR3 length: 15 amino acids. The germline gives CDR1 SNHLY, CDR2 FYNNEI. The CDR3 is CASSYNRVGANVLTF. CDR3 DNA: TGTGCCAGCAGTTATAACAGGGTTGGGGCCAACGTCCTGACTTTC.

The chain links TRBV27 to TRBJ2-7; 7 bases are a match to TRBD2. The CDR3 covers 15 residues. J lost 2 bases, V lost 3 bases, and 7 bases had no gene match. The germline V gene has CDR1 MNHEY and CDR2 SMNVEV (reference sequence). CDR3 nucleotides: TGTGCCAGCAGTTTTGGAGGTGGGAGGGCCTACGAGCAGTACTTC. Amino acids: CASSFGGGRAYEQYF.

The rearrangement links TRBV5-1 to TRBJ2-1, with TRBD2 matching 7 bases. Germline-derived CDR1 and CDR2 are SGHRS and YFSETQ. The trim removed 4 bases at V and 3 bases at J, leaving 10 bases unmatched. This CDR3 is 16 amino acids long. Here the CDR3 reads CASSTILAGDYNEQFF. Written as DNA, the CDR3 is TGCGCCAGCAGCACTATCCTGGCGGGGGACTACAATGAGCAGTTCTTC.

V and J are TRBV6-5 and TRBJ1-5; D possibly corresponds to TRBD1 (6 bases). The V and J ends lost 4 bases and 0 bases respectively, with 10 bases between them. The CDR3 is 15 residues long. From germline, CDR1 is MNHEY and CDR2 SVGAGI. Here the CDR3 DNA reads TGTGCCAGCAGTTCGGACAGAAATAGCAATCAGCCCCAGCATTTT. It specifies CASSSDRNSNQPQHF.

The CDR3 region is CASSLQGGTEAFF. The DNA for the CDR3 is TGTGCCAGCAGCCTTCAAGGCGGCACTGAAGCTTTCTTT. V and J are TRBV3-1 (or the pseudogene TRBV3-2) and TRBJ1-1; D unresolved. The CDR3 length is 13 residues. Germline CDR1 reads LGHDT; CDR2 reads YNNKEL (reference sequence). V shed 4 bases and J shed 4 bases, with 10 bases lying between them.